This record looks at one TCR beta chain sequence and its context. Its antigen remains unknown. RNA was extracted from bulk tissue without any cell sorting. This non-tumor lung sample came from over 3 cm beyond the tumor edge. A modified ARM-PCR protocol with three rounds of nested PCR amplified TCRbeta. TCRdb called the multiplex PCR reads again in MiXCR, with one record for every CDR3 protein. The sample lists 98,000 or so distinct CDR3 sequences; 80% were seen once. The length of the CDR3 is 11 residues. Germline V gene lookup returns CDR1 SQVTM and CDR2 ANQGSEA. The data stem from a study of tumor and adjacent non-tumor tissue in lung cancer. For the study at large: The cohort had around eleven adenocarcinoma, a couple of squamous cell and 1 small cell patients. Stage I to III disease affected ten to eleven men and roughly 5 women aged about 31 to 85. Findings and limits, study-wide: Top 100 clones took a larger repertoire share in normal lung. Tumor TCR diversity, when higher, was linked to shorter survival.

This chain links TRBV29-1 with TRBJ2-5; D possibly uses TRBD1 or TRBD2 (5 bases each). Sequencing was done on a sample of distant non-tumor lung tissue. This receptor was identified in a man between 60 and 75 years old with small cell lung cancer. The CDR3 spells CTHGGQGTQYF. The CDR3 nucleotides are TGCACCCACGGAGGTCAGGGTACCCAGTACTTC.